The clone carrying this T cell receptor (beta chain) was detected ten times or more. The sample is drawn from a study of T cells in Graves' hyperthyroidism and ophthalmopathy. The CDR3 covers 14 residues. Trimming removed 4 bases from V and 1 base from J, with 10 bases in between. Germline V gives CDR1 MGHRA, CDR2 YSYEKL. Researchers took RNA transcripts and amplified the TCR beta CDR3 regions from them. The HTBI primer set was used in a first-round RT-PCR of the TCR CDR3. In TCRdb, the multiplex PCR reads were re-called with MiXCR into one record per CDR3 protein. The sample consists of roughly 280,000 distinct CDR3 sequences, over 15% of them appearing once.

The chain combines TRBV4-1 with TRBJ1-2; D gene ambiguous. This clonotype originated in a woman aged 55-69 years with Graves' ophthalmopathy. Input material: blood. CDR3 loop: CASSPPKDNYGYTF. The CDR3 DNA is TGCGCCAGCAGCCCACCTAAGGATAACTATGGCTACACCTTC.